This TCR beta chain was found in a study of blood T cell repertoires in COVID-19. Background on the study: Acute-phase and convalescent COVID-19 samples originated in the United States, Italy and Spain.

Data came from immunoSEQ multiplex PCR; TCRdb stores just in-frame clones and leaves some out. This table has over 150,000 clones, about 95% appearing once. Patients from Seattle were sampled longitudinally, starting during active infection. Germline values: CDR1 LNHDA, CDR2 SQIVND (reference sequence). V gave up 11 bases and J gave up 6 bases; unmatched junction bases: 10. The CDR3 runs 15 residues. The TCR comes from a man aged 25-45 years with COVID-19, enrolled during active disease. V and J are TRBV19 and TRBJ2-2; 12 bases align to TRBD1. Material: peripheral blood. CDR3 sequence reads: CALSPGQGASGELFF. The CDR3 DNA is TGTGCCCTATCTCCGGGACAGGGGGCATCCGGGGAGCTGTTTTTT.